These T cell receptor beta chains were read from a single sample in a study of a mutant IDH1 vaccine in newly diagnosed glioma. Profiling relied on immunoSEQ multiplex PCR, and the TCRdb table lists in-frame clones only, not all of them. The data show around 70,000 clones, approximately 86% seen once. These receptors' targets are unknown. Sequencing used PBMCs, obtained from a glioma patient whose treatment included an IDH1 peptide vaccine. The receptors derive from a man between 25 and 39 years old with glioma. Each CDR3 is given with its conserved first and last residue. The order of the fields is clone size, J gene, D gene, V gene, CDR3 length, CDR3 protein, CDR3 DNA. The D gene is left open where the match is weak. Not every row has a clone size; where given, it reads once, few, many or a size class.

clone size: NA
J gene: TRBJ1-2
D gene: TRBD1
V gene: TRBV6-5
CDR3 length: 15
CDR3 protein: CASSYRDRGLEGYTF
CDR3 DNA: TGTGCCAGCAGTTATAGGGACAGGGGGCTTGAGGGCTACACCTTC

clone size: NA
J gene: TRBJ2-1
D gene: TRBD2
V gene: TRBV7-3
CDR3 length: 15
CDR3 protein: CASSPRTSGYNEQFF
CDR3 DNA: TGTGCCAGCAGCCCTAGGACTAGCGGATACAATGAGCAGTTCTTC

clone size: NA
J gene: TRBJ1-6
D gene: TRBD1
V gene: TRBV7-2
CDR3 length: 15
CDR3 protein: CASSLGQGANSPLHF
CDR3 DNA: TGTGCCAGCAGCTTAGGGCAGGGGGCGAATTCACCCCTCCACTTT

clone size: NA
J gene: TRBJ2-5
D gene: NA
V gene: TRBV28
CDR3 length: 13
CDR3 protein: CASKGPARETQYF
CDR3 DNA: TGTGCCAGCAAAGGACCTGCACGAGAGACCCAGTACTTC

clone size: once
J gene: TRBJ2-1
D gene: NA
V gene: TRBV29-1
CDR3 length: 14
CDR3 protein: CSLSRAGRFHEQFF
CDR3 DNA: TGCAGTCTTTCCCGAGCAGGGAGATTTCATGAGCAGTTCTTC

clone size: NA
J gene: TRBJ1-1
D gene: NA
V gene: TRBV5-1
CDR3 length: 14
CDR3 protein: CASQPQGETAEAFF
CDR3 DNA: TGCGCCAGTCAGCCTCAGGGAGAAACCGCTGAAGCTTTCTTT

clone size: once
J gene: TRBJ2-3
D gene: TRBD2
V gene: TRBV29-1
CDR3 length: 13
CDR3 protein: CSVLGLAGDTQYF
CDR3 DNA: TGCAGCGTTCTTGGACTAGCGGGAGATACGCAGTATTTT

clone size: NA
J gene: TRBJ2-7
D gene: TRBD2
V gene: TRBV28
CDR3 length: 16
CDR3 protein: CASSPTPGLAGNEQYF
CDR3 DNA: TGTGCCAGCAGTCCGACGCCGGGACTAGCGGGAAACGAGCAGTACTTC

clone size: NA
J gene: TRBJ2-2
D gene: TRBD2
V gene: TRBV5-6
CDR3 length: 16
CDR3 protein: CASSAGLAGGTGELFF
CDR3 DNA: TGTGCCAGCAGCGCGGGACTAGCGGGGGGTACCGGGGAGCTGTTTTTT

clone size: NA
J gene: TRBJ2-5
D gene: NA
V gene: TRBV7-2
CDR3 length: 14
CDR3 protein: CASSLLGLQETQYF
CDR3 DNA: TGTGCCAGCAGCTTACTGGGACTTCAAGAGACCCAGTACTTC

clone size: NA
J gene: TRBJ1-5
D gene: NA
V gene: TRBV4-1
CDR3 length: 15
CDR3 protein: CASSRRTGENQPQHF
CDR3 DNA: TGCGCCAGCAGCCGCCGGACGGGCGAGAATCAGCCCCAGCATTTT

clone size: NA
J gene: TRBJ2-3
D gene: NA
V gene: TRBV9
CDR3 length: 14
CDR3 protein: CASSPYGTLDTQYF
CDR3 DNA: TGTGCCAGCAGCCCCTATGGGACTTTGGATACGCAGTATTTT

clone size: few
J gene: TRBJ2-1
D gene: TRBD1
V gene: TRBV13
CDR3 length: 15
CDR3 protein: CASSPTGQGNDEQFF
CDR3 DNA: TGTGCCAGCAGCCCGACGGGACAGGGGAACGACGAGCAGTTCTTC

clone size: NA
J gene: TRBJ2-1
D gene: TRBD2
V gene: TRBV6-5
CDR3 length: 14
CDR3 protein: CASSPGLAYNEQFF
CDR3 DNA: TGTGCCAGCAGCCCGGGACTAGCATACAATGAGCAGTTCTTC

clone size: NA
J gene: TRBJ2-1
D gene: NA
V gene: TRBV28
CDR3 length: 16
CDR3 protein: CASSLVSASSVDEQFF
CDR3 DNA: TGTGCCAGCAGTTTAGTCTCTGCGTCTAGCGTGGATGAGCAGTTCTTC

clone size: NA
J gene: TRBJ1-5
D gene: NA
V gene: TRBV6-1
CDR3 length: 15
CDR3 protein: CASSELLGSNQPQHF
CDR3 DNA: TGTGCCAGCAGTGAATTGCTGGGAAGCAATCAGCCCCAGCATTTT

clone size: NA
J gene: TRBJ1-5
D gene: TRBD1
V gene: TRBV5-1
CDR3 length: 14
CDR3 protein: CASSFSGGGQPQHF
CDR3 DNA: TGCGCCAGCAGCTTCTCAGGGGGCGGCCAGCCCCAGCATTTT

clone size: NA
J gene: TRBJ2-1
D gene: NA
V gene: TRBV7-9
CDR3 length: 16
CDR3 protein: CASSLGAGFSYNEQFF
CDR3 DNA: TGTGCCAGCAGCTTAGGGGCGGGCTTCTCCTACAATGAGCAGTTCTTC

clone size: NA
J gene: TRBJ2-2
D gene: TRBD1
V gene: TRBV9
CDR3 length: 16
CDR3 protein: CASSGPGRGRRGELFF
CDR3 DNA: TGTGCCAGCAGCGGACCCGGCAGGGGGCGCAGAGGGGAGCTGTTTTTT

clone size: NA
J gene: TRBJ2-3
D gene: NA
V gene: TRBV7-9
CDR3 length: 15
CDR3 protein: CASSKGVTSTDTQYF
CDR3 DNA: TGTGCCAGCAGCAAGGGGGTGACTAGCACAGATACGCAGTATTTT

clone size: NA
J gene: TRBJ2-7
D gene: TRBD2
V gene: TRBV27
CDR3 length: 17
CDR3 protein: CASSLQFSGSGSYEQYF
CDR3 DNA: TGTGCCAGCAGTTTACAATTTAGCGGGAGCGGCTCCTACGAGCAGTACTTC

clone size: NA
J gene: TRBJ1-2
D gene: NA
V gene: TRBV30
CDR3 length: 15
CDR3 protein: CAWSVNHRAFSGYTF
CDR3 DNA: TGTGCCTGGAGCGTAAACCACAGGGCCTTCAGTGGCTACACCTTC

clone size: NA
J gene: TRBJ2-3
D gene: TRBD2
V gene: TRBV23-1
CDR3 length: 14
CDR3 protein: CASSPSAREDTQYF
CDR3 DNA: TGCGCCAGCAGTCCAAGCGCGCGGGAGGATACGCAGTATTTT

clone size: few
J gene: TRBJ1-4
D gene: NA
V gene: TRBV4-1
CDR3 length: 13
CDR3 protein: CASSLTMGEKLFF
CDR3 DNA: TGCGCCAGCAGCCTCACCATGGGTGAAAAACTGTTTTTT

clone size: NA
J gene: TRBJ1-2
D gene: TRBD1
V gene: TRBV5-4
CDR3 length: 16
CDR3 protein: CASSPTQGGRIYGYTF
CDR3 DNA: TGTGCCAGCAGCCCGACGCAGGGGGGGAGGATATATGGCTACACCTTC

clone size: NA
J gene: TRBJ1-1
D gene: NA
V gene: TRBV11-1
CDR3 length: 15
CDR3 protein: CASSLEGAGWSEAFF
CDR3 DNA: TGTGCCAGCAGCTTGGAGGGCGCGGGGTGGTCTGAAGCTTTCTTT

clone size: once
J gene: TRBJ2-7
D gene: NA
V gene: TRBV7-8
CDR3 length: 15
CDR3 protein: CASSFGRRSSYEQYF
CDR3 DNA: TGTGCCAGCAGCTTTGGGCGGAGGAGCTCCTACGAGCAGTACTTC

clone size: NA
J gene: TRBJ2-1
D gene: TRBD1
V gene: TRBV5-6
CDR3 length: 15
CDR3 protein: CASSLVGQGNNEQFF
CDR3 DNA: TGTGCCAGCAGCTTAGTGGGACAGGGGAACAATGAGCAGTTCTTC

clone size: NA
J gene: TRBJ1-2
D gene: NA
V gene: TRBV10-3
CDR3 length: 14
CDR3 protein: CAISETRAENGYTF
CDR3 DNA: TGTGCCATCAGTGAGACCAGGGCTGAAAATGGCTACACCTTC

clone size: NA
J gene: TRBJ2-1
D gene: TRBD1
V gene: TRBV29-1
CDR3 length: 10
CDR3 protein: CSAYRGEQFF
CDR3 DNA: TGCAGCGCATACAGGGGTGAGCAGTTCTTC

clone size: NA
J gene: TRBJ2-2
D gene: NA
V gene: TRBV27
CDR3 length: 15
CDR3 protein: CASSLEGGYPGELFF
CDR3 DNA: TGTGCCAGCAGTTTAGAGGGCGGGTACCCCGGGGAGCTGTTTTTT

clone size: NA
J gene: TRBJ2-4
D gene: TRBD2
V gene: TRBV2
CDR3 length: 15
CDR3 protein: CASRAGGPAKNIQYF
CDR3 DNA: TGTGCCAGCAGGGCGGGGGGGCCCGCCAAAAACATTCAGTACTTC

clone size: few
J gene: TRBJ2-1
D gene: TRBD2
V gene: TRBV7-9
CDR3 length: 19
CDR3 protein: CASSQRGTSGRSSYNEQFF
CDR3 DNA: TGTGCCAGCAGCCAGCGGGGGACTAGCGGGAGGAGCTCCTACAATGAGCAGTTCTTC

clone size: once
J gene: TRBJ2-3
D gene: TRBD2
V gene: TRBV7-2
CDR3 length: 16
CDR3 protein: CASSPLAGGGADTQYF
CDR3 DNA: TGTGCCAGCAGCCCACTAGCGGGGGGCGGTGCAGATACGCAGTATTTT

clone size: NA
J gene: TRBJ2-3
D gene: TRBD1
V gene: TRBV5-6
CDR3 length: 16
CDR3 protein: CASDSPRDRGTDTQYF
CDR3 DNA: TGTGCCAGCGATTCCCCCCGGGACAGGGGCACAGATACGCAGTATTTT

clone size: NA
J gene: TRBJ2-2
D gene: NA
V gene: TRBV25-1
CDR3 length: 15
CDR3 protein: CASSEDSGNTGELFF
CDR3 DNA: TGTGCCAGCAGTGAAGATAGCGGGAACACCGGGGAGCTGTTTTTT

clone size: few
J gene: TRBJ1-5
D gene: NA
V gene: TRBV5-8
CDR3 length: 13
CDR3 protein: CASSLSDHQPQHF
CDR3 DNA: TGTGCCAGCAGCTTGTCCGATCATCAGCCCCAGCATTTT

clone size: NA
J gene: TRBJ1-3
D gene: TRBD1
V gene: TRBV9
CDR3 length: 18
CDR3 protein: CASSESGTASFSGNTIYF
CDR3 DNA: TGTGCCAGCAGCGAATCCGGGACAGCATCTTTCTCTGGAAACACCATATATTTT

clone size: NA
J gene: TRBJ1-2
D gene: NA
V gene: TRBV5-6
CDR3 length: 15
CDR3 protein: CASSPPGYSRYGYTF
CDR3 DNA: TGTGCCAGCAGCCCTCCGGGGTATAGTAGGTATGGCTACACCTTC

clone size: NA
J gene: TRBJ2-7
D gene: NA
V gene: TRBV30
CDR3 length: 10
CDR3 protein: CAWGQYEQYF
CDR3 DNA: TGTGCCTGGGGTCAGTACGAGCAGTACTTC

clone size: few
J gene: TRBJ1-5
D gene: NA
V gene: TRBV30
CDR3 length: 13
CDR3 protein: CACKSYSNQPQHF
CDR3 DNA: TGTGCCTGCAAAAGTTATAGCAATCAGCCCCAGCATTTT

clone size: NA
J gene: TRBJ1-3
D gene: NA
V gene: TRBV6-6
CDR3 length: 13
CDR3 protein: CASTGGAGNTIYF
CDR3 DNA: TGTGCCAGCACGGGGGGAGCTGGAAACACCATATATTTT

clone size: NA
J gene: TRBJ1-1
D gene: TRBD1
V gene: TRBV28
CDR3 length: 13
CDR3 protein: CASRGQANTEAFF
CDR3 DNA: TGTGCCAGCAGAGGACAGGCGAACACTGAAGCTTTCTTT

clone size: few
J gene: TRBJ2-2
D gene: TRBD2
V gene: TRBV27
CDR3 length: 16
CDR3 protein: CASTQGASGITGELFF
CDR3 DNA: TGTGCCAGCACTCAAGGGGCTAGCGGGATCACCGGGGAGCTGTTTTTT

clone size: NA
J gene: TRBJ2-1
D gene: NA
V gene: TRBV7-9
CDR3 length: 12
CDR3 protein: CASSPTYNEQFF
CDR3 DNA: TGTGCCAGCAGCCCTACCTACAATGAGCAGTTCTTC

clone size: NA
J gene: TRBJ2-1
D gene: NA
V gene: TRBV2
CDR3 length: 14
CDR3 protein: CASRPGGLGNEQFF
CDR3 DNA: TGTGCCAGCAGGCCCGGGGGCCTGGGCAATGAGCAGTTCTTC

clone size: NA
J gene: TRBJ2-2
D gene: NA
V gene: TRBV7-9
CDR3 length: 15
CDR3 protein: CASSLVQGNTGELFF
CDR3 DNA: TGTGCCAGCAGCTTAGTTCAGGGGAACACCGGGGAGCTGTTTTTT

clone size: few
J gene: TRBJ1-6
D gene: NA
V gene: TRBV6-5
CDR3 length: 14
CDR3 protein: CASSPGVGNSPLHF
CDR3 DNA: TGTGCCAGCAGTCCAGGGGTGGGTAATTCACCCCTCCACTTT

clone size: NA
J gene: TRBJ2-5
D gene: TRBD2
V gene: TRBV5-4
CDR3 length: 16
CDR3 protein: CASSLGGGAGGETQYF
CDR3 DNA: TGTGCCAGCAGCCTAGGCGGGGGGGCAGGGGGAGAGACCCAGTACTTC